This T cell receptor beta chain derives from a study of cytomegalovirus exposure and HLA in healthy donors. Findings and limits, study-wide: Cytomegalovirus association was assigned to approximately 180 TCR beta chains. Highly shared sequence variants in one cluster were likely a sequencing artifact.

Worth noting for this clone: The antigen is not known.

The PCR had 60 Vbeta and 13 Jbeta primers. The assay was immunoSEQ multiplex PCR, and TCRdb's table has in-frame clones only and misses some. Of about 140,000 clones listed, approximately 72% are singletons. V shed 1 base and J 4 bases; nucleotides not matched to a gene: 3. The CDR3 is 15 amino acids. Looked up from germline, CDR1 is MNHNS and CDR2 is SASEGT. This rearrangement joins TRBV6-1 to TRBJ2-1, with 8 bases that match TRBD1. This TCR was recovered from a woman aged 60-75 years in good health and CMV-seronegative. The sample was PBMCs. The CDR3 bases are TGTGCCAGCAGTGAAGTGGGACAGGCATACAATGAGCAGTTCTTC. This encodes CASSEVGQAYNEQFF.